This TCR beta chain was captured by sequencing in a study of PD-1 blockade in classical Hodgkin lymphoma. The V gene's germline CDR1 is KGHSH and CDR2 LQKENI. There are 12 residues in the CDR3. V was clipped by 2 bases and J by 3 bases, with 5 bases between them. Profiled with immunoSEQ multiplex PCR; TCRdb holds only in-frame clones, not every one. The table records around 25,000 clones, 55% to 85% of them present only once. Stated time point: cycle 4 day 1 (C4D1), after six to seven weeks of nivolumab. Every patient relapsed after autologous stem cell transplantation, and brentuximab vedotin exposure varied.

The gene calls are TRBV18 and TRBJ2-7; D gene uncertain. Here the sequenced sample was peripheral blood mononuclear cells (PBMCs), taken before the fourth cycle of nivolumab. This TCR came from a human donor with classical Hodgkin lymphoma. CDR3 sequence: CASSPGDYEQYF. The CDR3 bases are TGTGCCAGCTCACCAGGGGACTACGAGCAGTACTTC.